The 9 T cell receptor beta chains below were found in one sample sequenced in a study of T cell responses to AZD1222 COVID-19 vaccine. Some clones are missing from TCRdb's copy, which holds only in-frame ones; the method was immunoSEQ multiplex PCR. The sample shows fewer than 110,000 clones, over 75% of them seen only once. Sequencing used peripheral blood, obtained on day 0 of AZD1222 vaccination. Receptors were obtained from an adult in good health.

The V call is TRBV18, the J call TRBJ1-5; D not resolved. The CDR3 is 14 amino acids. The germline CDR1 and CDR2 sequences are KGHSH and LQKENI. The V gene lost 4 bases and the J gene lost 4 bases, with 11 bases spanning the gap. CDR3 loop: CASSLFGENQPQHF. The CDR3 DNA reads as TGTGCCAGCTCACTTTTCGGAGAAAATCAGCCCCAGCATTTT.

CDR3 amino acids: CASSFVSGGAYNEQFF. The DNA for the CDR3 is TGTGCCAGCAGCTTTGTTAGCGGGGGGGCCTACAATGAGCAGTTCTTC. The V gene is TRBV7-2, the J gene TRBJ2-1; 11 nucleotides agree with TRBD2. From germline, CDR1 is SGHTA and CDR2 FQGNSA. The CDR3 consists of 16 residues. The junction had 3 bases not matched to a gene; V was cut back by 3 bases and J by 2 bases.

V is TRBV7-6 and J is TRBJ2-6; TRBD1 agrees at 7 bases. This CDR3 has 15 amino acids. CDR1 is SGHVS, CDR2 FNYEAQ, per germline. V gave up 2 bases and J gave up 2 bases; unmatched junction bases: 0. The CDR3 bases are TGTGCCAGCAGCTTAAGGGGGCCTGGGGCCAACGTCCTGACTTTC. Protein product: CASSLRGPGANVLTF.

V gene TRBV9 combines with J gene TRBJ2-7; 10 nucleotides align to TRBD2. Germline V lookup: CDR1 SGDLS, CDR2 YYNGEE. After removal of 0 bases from V and 3 bases from J, the junction contained 6 bases not matched to a gene. This CDR3 is 16 amino acids long. CDR3 amino acids: CASSVDLAGAFYEQYF. DNA for the CDR3: TGTGCCAGCAGCGTAGATCTAGCGGGGGCTTTCTACGAGCAGTACTTC.

The table lists this clone with a few counts. DNA of the CDR3: TGTGCCAGCCGACAGGGACTTAATCAGCCCCAGCATTTT. Translation: CASRQGLNQPQHF. The rearrangement uses TRBV7-9 and TRBJ1-5; 7 nucleotides agree with TRBD1. Trimming at V came to 8 bases and at J to 4 bases, leaving 5 bases not matched to a gene. Germline V CDR1 and CDR2: SEHNR, FQNEAQ (reference sequence). The CDR3 has 13 residues.

This clone was seen a single time. The chain is built from TRBV5-6 and TRBJ2-7; no definite D call. This CDR3 is 13 amino acids long. Per the germline V gene, CDR1 is SGHDT and CDR2 is YYEEEE. V was pared by 0 bases and J by 5 bases, with 9 bases between. The DNA for the CDR3 is TGTGCCAGCAGCTTGGCGCCGGCCAACGAGCAGTACTTC. This encodes CASSLAPANEQYF.

V gene TRBV10-1 combines with J gene TRBJ2-1; 7 nucleotides agree with TRBD2. V lost 0 bases, J lost 8 bases, and 1 base stayed unmatched. Germline CDR1 and CDR2: WNHNN and SYGVQD (reference sequence). The CDR3 covers 13 residues. For the CDR3, the DNA is TGCGCCAGCAGTGAGTCGGGGAGGGATGAGCAGTTCTTC. As protein: CASSESGRDEQFF.

This sequence joins TRBV5-1 and TRBJ2-7; 7 bases match TRBD2. V shed 0 bases, J shed 3 bases, and the junction held 6 bases outside the gene matches. CDR1 is SGHRS, CDR2 YFSETQ, per germline. The CDR3 totals 15 residues. DNA for the CDR3: TGCGCCAGCAGCTTGGCGGCAGGGACTAACTACGAGCAGTACTTC. This gives the protein CASSLAAGTNYEQYF.

The chain carries TRBV2 and TRBJ2-7; 14 bases fit TRBD2. Germline V gives CDR1 SNHLY, CDR2 FYNNEI. The CDR3 extends over 15 amino acids. The V and J ends lost 7 bases and 7 bases, in that order; junction bases with no gene match: 9. CDR3 sequence reads: CASTSTSGRAREQYF. The CDR3 region has the DNA TGTGCCAGCACTTCGACTAGCGGGAGGGCCAGGGAGCAGTACTTC.